These 17 T cell receptor beta chains were sequenced from one sample in a study of beta chain features in type 1 diabetes. These receptors have no known antigen. Every isolated RNA sample was fully reverse transcribed, so sequencing captured expressed TCRB transcripts. TCRdb's copy holds only in-frame clones and misses some; the assay was immunoSEQ multiplex PCR. The sample holds roughly 180,000 clones, less than 10% seen once. Study-wide points: Shortening of TCRB CDR3s, moderate but significant, appeared in all four CD4+ subsets of Type 1 diabetes patients.

The source material was central memory CD4+ T cells from blood. These receptors all stem from a man younger than 30 with type 1 diabetes.

This clone was seen more than once but under ten times. The rearrangement joins TRBV7-2 to TRBJ2-7, with TRBD2 identical over 12 bases. V was pared by 0 bases and J by 4 bases, with 7 bases of the junction left unmatched. This CDR3 has 17 amino acids. Germline assignment: CDR1 SGHTA and CDR2 FQGNSA. Written as DNA, the CDR3 is TGTGCCAGCAGCTTAGCAGTTGCTAGCGGGGGGGAATACGAGCAGTACTTC. It specifies CASSLAVASGGEYEQYF.

The chain uses TRBV27 and TRBJ1-2; possibly TRBD1 for D (6 bases). Trimming took 2 bases from V and 8 from J, leaving 15 bases between them. In germline, CDR1 is MNHEY, CDR2 SMNVEV (reference sequence). The CDR3 covers 14 residues. The CDR3 sequence: CASSLSWQDSGYTF. The CDR3 DNA follows: TGTGCCAGCAGTTTAAGCTGGCAGGACAGCGGCTACACCTTC.

In this sample, this clone turned up a few times. The chain links TRBV9 to TRBJ2-5; the D gene is possibly TRBD2 (5 bases). The germline V gene has CDR1 SGDLS and CDR2 YYNGEE. The CDR3 has 13 amino acids. Trimming left V 3 bases short and J 7 bases short, with 13 bases between. CDR3 DNA sequence: TGTGCCAGCAGCGAGGGCCGGGAAGGGACCCAGTACTTC. As protein: CASSEGREGTQYF.

This chain connects TRBV30 to TRBJ2-3; 14 bases map to TRBD2. Trimming at V came to 5 bases and at J to 8 bases, leaving 9 bases not matched to a gene. Looked up from germline, CDR1 is GTSNPN and CDR2 is SVGIG (reference sequence). The CDR3 length is 15 residues. The CDR3 loop is CAWGARLAGGGTQYF. The CDR3 DNA reads TGTGCCTGGGGAGCCCGACTAGCGGGAGGGGGTACGCAGTATTTT.

This rearrangement joins TRBV29-1 to TRBJ2-7; a possible D gene is TRBD1 (6 bases). Per the germline V gene, CDR1 is SQVTM and CDR2 is ANQGSEA. Trimming stripped 3 bases from V and 6 bases from J, with 15 bases between. The CDR3 extends over 13 amino acids. CDR3: CSVDGTGYGEQYF. The CDR3 nucleotides read TGCAGCGTTGATGGAACAGGGTACGGCGAGCAGTACTTC.

This clone was recorded a few times. The chain couples TRBV5-1 to TRBJ2-7, with 10 nucleotides matching TRBD2. The CDR3 is made up of 16 amino acids. V shed 0 bases and J 7 bases; nucleotides not matched to a gene: 10. Germline V CDR1 and CDR2: SGHRS, YFSETQ. CDR3 bases: TGCGCCAGCAGCTTGGGGGCTAGCGGGAGCCATCGGGAGCAGTACTTC. Its protein product is CASSLGASGSHREQYF.

There are a few counts of this clone. This sequence joins TRBV11-2 and TRBJ2-5; TRBD2 matches 12 bases. Germline V lookup: CDR1 SGHAT, CDR2 FQNNGV. This CDR3 comprises 14 residues. V trimming: 5 bases; J trimming: 5 bases; junction bases outside the gene matches: 3. CDR3 region: CASSPGLAGETQYF. As DNA, the CDR3 is TGTGCCAGCAGCCCTGGACTAGCGGGGGAGACCCAGTACTTC.

Only a few counts were recorded for this clone. The chain carries TRBV7-2 and TRBJ2-5; 11 positions match TRBD2. V was pared by 1 base and J by 7 bases, with 5 bases of the junction left unmatched. The V gene's germline CDR1 is SGHTA and CDR2 FQGNSA. The length of the CDR3 is 15 residues. The CDR3 loop reads CASSLGLAGGWTQYF. CDR3 DNA sequence: TGTGCCAGCAGCTTAGGCCTAGCGGGAGGATGGACCCAGTACTTC. The full variable domain, its missing parts supplied by reference TRBV7-2 and TRBJ2-5, is GAGVSQSPSNKVTEKGKDVELRCDPISGHTALYWYRQSLGQGLEFLIYFQGNSAPDKSGLPSDRFSAERTGGSVSTLTIQRTQQEDSAVYLCASSLGLAGGWTQYFGPGTRLLVL.

J is TRBJ1-2 and V is TRBV28, with D possibly being TRBD1 (6 bases). The CDR3 consists of 14 residues. Trimming removed 7 bases at V and 5 bases at J, with 17 bases between. Germline lookup yields CDR1 MDHEN and CDR2 SYDVKM. The CDR3 region is CASIIAGARYGYTF. In nucleotides, the CDR3 is TGTGCCAGCATCATTGCGGGGGCCCGGTATGGCTACACCTTC.

This clone was picked up a small number of times. CDR3 coding DNA: TGTGCCAGCATGCACGGTACTAGCGGGAGAACGTTCTTC. Translating it yields CASMHGTSGRTFF. The chain uses TRBV28 and TRBJ2-1, with 11 bases identical to TRBD2. Trimming at V came to 7 bases and at J to 15 bases, leaving 11 bases not matched to a gene. From germline, CDR1 is MDHEN and CDR2 SYDVKM. The CDR3 length is 13 residues.

A few counts support this clone. The V and J genes are TRBV27 and TRBJ1-5; no reliable D call. There are 15 residues in the CDR3. The V end lost 5 bases, the J end lost 0 bases, and 11 bases lay between the germline ends. CDR1 MNHEY and CDR2 SMNVEV come from the germline V gene (reference sequence). The CDR3 is CASSQTEYSNQPQHF. The DNA for the CDR3 is TGTGCCAGCAGTCAGACGGAGTATAGCAATCAGCCCCAGCATTTT.

The chain links TRBV6-5 to TRBJ2-7, with 8 bases lining up with TRBD2. Germline CDR1 MNHEY, CDR2 SVGAGI. The CDR3 has 16 residues. The J segment lost 4 bases and the V segment lost 0 bases, leaving 8 bases of the junction unmatched. The CDR3 loop is CASSYSMDSGSYEQYF. CDR3 nucleotides: TGTGCCAGCAGTTACTCGATGGACAGCGGGAGTTACGAGCAGTACTTC.

There are a few counts of this clone. The V and J genes are TRBV4-3 and TRBJ1-2, with 12 bases that match TRBD1. The trim removed 1 base at V and 4 bases at J, leaving 4 bases unmatched. This CDR3 contains 16 residues. Germline V lookup: CDR1 LGHNA, CDR2 YSLEER. CDR3 residues: CASSQGGTGGGYGYTF. CDR3 DNA sequence: TGCGCCAGCAGCCAAGGCGGGACAGGGGGCGGCTATGGCTACACCTTC.

The V and J genes are TRBV4-2 and TRBJ2-5, with 8 bases matching TRBD2. CDR3 length equals 16 residues. Germline assignment: CDR1 LGHNA and CDR2 YNFKEQ. The V segment lost 4 bases and the J segment 1 base; nucleotides outside the gene matches: 8. The CDR3 nucleotides are TGTGCCAGCAGCCGTGGCAGCGGGGGCCTCCAAGAGACCCAGTACTTC. It codes for CASSRGSGGLQETQYF.

In its sample, this clone was seen a few times. The V call is TRBV6-5, the J call TRBJ2-5; the D gene is possibly TRBD1 (5 bases). The germline gives CDR1 MNHEY, CDR2 SVGAGI. The CDR3 is made up of 15 amino acids. V lost 1 base, J lost 5 bases, and 14 bases lay in between. CDR3 sequence (DNA): TGTGCCAGCAGTTACTATGGCAGGGTGTTGGAGACCCAGTACTTC. It translates to CASSYYGRVLETQYF.

This rearrangement joins TRBV2 to TRBJ1-1; 11 bases fit TRBD1. Per germline, CDR1 SNHLY and CDR2 FYNNEI. V gave up 8 bases and J gave up 7 bases; unmatched junction bases: 6. This CDR3 is built from 13 residues. The CDR3 coding sequence is TGTGCCAGCGCCTCGGACAGGGGGCTTGAAGCTTTCTTT. Translation gives CASASDRGLEAFF.

V and J are TRBV18 and TRBJ2-5; 7 bases are a match to TRBD1. The junction had 4 bases not matched to a gene; V was cut back by 2 bases and J by 1 base. CDR1 KGHSH and CDR2 LQKENI come from the germline V gene. The CDR3 runs 15 residues. CDR3 protein: CASSPSHRGQETQYF. Here the CDR3 DNA reads TGTGCCAGCTCACCAAGCCACAGGGGCCAAGAGACCCAGTACTTC.